One sample yielded the 9 T cell receptor beta chains listed below, sequenced in a study of shared clonotypes between healthy human individuals. Here immunoSEQ multiplex PCR was the method, and the copy in TCRdb shows in-frame clones only, minus some. The table lists about 2.4 million clones, approximately 93% of them singletons. Sequenced: naive CD4+ T cells from PBMCs. Subset denoted: CD45RA+ positively selected. Receptor source: a man in his late teens or twenties in good health. Some clones in this sample may be carry-over from other donors' samples.

The rearrangement joins TRBV10-3 to TRBJ1-5; 9 nucleotides agree with TRBD1. The germline CDR1 and CDR2 sequences are ENHRY and SYGVKD. Trimming at V came to 4 bases and at J to 3 bases, leaving 1 base not matched to a gene. This CDR3 region has 14 residues. The CDR3 spells CAISGDRANQPQHF. The CDR3, as DNA: TGTGCCATCAGTGGGGACAGGGCCAATCAGCCCCAGCATTTT.

This chain uses TRBV15 with TRBJ1-4, with 7 bases fitting TRBD1. Per the germline V gene, CDR1 is LNHNV and CDR2 is YYDKDF (reference sequence). This CDR3 has 15 amino acids. With 2 bases clipped from V and 3 bases from J, the junction kept 3 bases outside the gene matches. DNA of the CDR3: TGTGCCACCAGCAGACAGACAGGGTCTAATGAAAAACTGTTTTTT. Translating gives CATSRQTGSNEKLFF.

V and J are TRBV18 and TRBJ1-4; D is ambiguous. V gave up 5 bases and J gave up 0 bases, with 13 bases separating them. This CDR3 contains 16 residues. In germline, CDR1 is KGHSH, CDR2 LQKENI. The CDR3 sequence is CASSTQRGATNEKLFF. CDR3 coding DNA: TGTGCCAGCTCAACCCAGCGCGGTGCAACTAATGAAAAACTGTTTTTT.

The count of this clone is one. The chain uses TRBV7-9 and TRBJ2-7, with D uncertain. The CDR3 covers 12 residues. CDR1 is SEHNR, CDR2 FQNEAQ, per germline (reference sequence). Trimming removed 2 bases at V and 6 bases at J, with 8 bases between. The CDR3 here is CASSLFPGEQYF. The CDR3 DNA follows: TGTGCCAGCAGCTTATTCCCAGGCGAGCAGTACTTC.

This clone was seen a few times. The gene calls are TRBV11-3 and TRBJ1-1, with D perhaps TRBD1 (5 bases). The V end was cut by 5 bases, the J end by 7 bases, with 14 bases between. Germline assignment: CDR1 SGHNT and CDR2 YENEEA. The CDR3 contains 13 residues. The CDR3 loop is CASSAGRYGEAFF. The CDR3 nucleotides read TGTGCCAGCAGCGCAGGGCGGTACGGTGAAGCTTTCTTT. The full variable domain, completed using reference TRBV11-3 and TRBJ1-1, is EAGVVQSPRYKIIEKKQPVAFWCNPISGHNTLYWYLQNLGQGPELLIRYENEEAVDDSQLPKDRFSAERLKGVDSTLKIQPAELGDSAVYLCASSAGRYGEAFFGQGTRLTVV.

Notes on this clone: This sample includes further DNA sequences coding for the same CDR3. The rearrangement joins TRBV27 to TRBJ1-5; D is unresolved. This CDR3 comprises 13 residues. The V gene lost 2 bases and the J gene lost 3 bases, with 5 bases spanning the gap. The V gene's germline CDR1 is MNHEY and CDR2 SMNVEV (reference sequence). This CDR3 is CASSLVYNQPQHF. The CDR3 nucleotides read TGTGCCAGCAGTTTAGTCTACAATCAGCCCCAGCATTTT.

This clone was seen more than once but under ten times. The rearrangement joins TRBV29-1 to TRBJ1-1; TRBD1 is a possible D gene (6 bases). This CDR3 is 12 amino acids long. Germline V lookup: CDR1 SQVTM, CDR2 ANQGSEA. Trimming pared 4 bases from V and 8 bases from J, leaving 14 bases between. The CDR3 loop reads CSVVVTGYEAFF. CDR3 nucleotide sequence: TGCAGCGTTGTAGTTACAGGGTACGAAGCTTTCTTT. The full variable domain, in which reference TRBV29-1 and TRBJ1-1 provide the parts outside the CDR3, is SAVISQKPSRDICQRGTSLTIQCQVDSQVTMMFWYRQQPGQSLTLIATANQGSEATYESGFVIDKFPISRPNLTFSTLTVSNMSPEDSSIYLCSVVVTGYEAFFGQGTRLTVV.

The chain combines TRBV18 with TRBJ2-7, with 10 positions matching TRBD1. The CDR3 runs 15 residues. CDR1 and CDR2 from the germline V gene are KGHSH and LQKENI. The V segment lost 8 bases and the J segment 6 bases; nucleotides outside the gene matches: 13. CDR3 loop: CASTITKDRGGEQYF. DNA for the CDR3: TGTGCCAGCACGATCACCAAGGACAGGGGGGGCGAGCAGTACTTC.

The gene calls are TRBV7-2 and TRBJ1-2, with 8 nucleotides matching TRBD1. Germline V CDR1 and CDR2: SGHTA, FQGNSA. CDR3 size: 15 residues. The trim removed 3 bases at V and 8 bases at J, leaving 11 bases unmatched. As DNA, the CDR3 is TGTGCCAGCAGCTTGGACCAGACAGGGGCAGGCGGCTACACCTTC. It yields the protein CASSLDQTGAGGYTF. Based on the CDR3 plus reference TRBV7-2 and TRBJ1-2, the full variable domain is GAGVSQSPSNKVTEKGKDVELRCDPISGHTALYWYRQSLGQGLEFLIYFQGNSAPDKSGLPSDRFSAERTGGSVSTLTIQRTQQEDSAVYLCASSLDQTGAGGYTFGSGTRLTVV.